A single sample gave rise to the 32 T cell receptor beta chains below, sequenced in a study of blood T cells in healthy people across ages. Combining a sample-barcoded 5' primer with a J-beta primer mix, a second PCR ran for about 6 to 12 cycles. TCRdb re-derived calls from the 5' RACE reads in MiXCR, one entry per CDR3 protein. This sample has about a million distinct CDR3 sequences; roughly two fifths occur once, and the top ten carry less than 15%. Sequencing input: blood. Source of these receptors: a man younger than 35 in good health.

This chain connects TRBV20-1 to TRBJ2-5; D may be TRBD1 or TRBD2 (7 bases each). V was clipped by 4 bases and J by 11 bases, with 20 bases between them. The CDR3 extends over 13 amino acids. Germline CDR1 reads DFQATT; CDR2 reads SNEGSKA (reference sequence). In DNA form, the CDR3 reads TGCAGTGCTACCAGGGGGGGGGGCGATGAGCAGTACTTC. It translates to CSATRGGGDEQYF.

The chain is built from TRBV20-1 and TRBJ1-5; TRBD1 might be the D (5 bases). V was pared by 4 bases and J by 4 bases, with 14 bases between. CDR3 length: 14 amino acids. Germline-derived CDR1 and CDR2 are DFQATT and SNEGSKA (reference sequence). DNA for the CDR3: TGCAGTGCTACTAAAAATTCAGGGAATCAGCCCCAGCATTTT. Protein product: CSATKNSGNQPQHF.

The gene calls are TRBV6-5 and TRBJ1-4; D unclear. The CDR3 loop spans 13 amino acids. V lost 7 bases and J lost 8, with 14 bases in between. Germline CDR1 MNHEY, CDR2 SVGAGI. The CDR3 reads CASTTGNREKLFF. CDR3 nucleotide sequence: TGTGCCAGCACAACCGGGAATCGGGAAAAACTGTTTTTT.

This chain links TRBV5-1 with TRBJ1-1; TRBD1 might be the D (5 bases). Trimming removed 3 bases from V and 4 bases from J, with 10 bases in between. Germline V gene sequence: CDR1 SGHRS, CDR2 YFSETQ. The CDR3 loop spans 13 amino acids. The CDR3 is CASSSQDGTEAFF. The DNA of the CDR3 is TGCGCCAGCAGCTCACAGGATGGCACTGAAGCTTTCTTT. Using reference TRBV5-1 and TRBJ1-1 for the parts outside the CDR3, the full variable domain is KAGVTQTPRYLIKTRGQQVTLSCSPISGHRSVSWYQQTPGQGLQFLFEYFSETQRNKGNFPGRFSGRQFSNSRSEMNVSTLELGDSALYLCASSSQDGTEAFFGQGTRLTVV.

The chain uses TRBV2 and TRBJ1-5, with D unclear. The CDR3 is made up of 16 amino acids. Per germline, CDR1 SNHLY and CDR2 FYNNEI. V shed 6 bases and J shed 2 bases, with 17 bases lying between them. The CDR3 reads CASSLSLRQGNQPQHF. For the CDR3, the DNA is TGTGCCAGCAGCCTGTCGTTGCGACAAGGCAATCAGCCCCAGCATTTT.

CDR3 sequence: CASSQALARSSYNEQYF. Written as DNA, the CDR3 is TGTGCCAGCAGCCAAGCACTAGCCCGATCCTCCTACAATGAGCAGTACTTC. The J gene is TRBJ2-1, the V gene TRBV3-1; weak D call: TRBD2 (6 bases). The J call is doubtful: the DNA matches TRBJ2-7 better. CDR3 size: 17 residues. Germline loops: CDR1 LGHDT, CDR2 YNNKEL (reference sequence).

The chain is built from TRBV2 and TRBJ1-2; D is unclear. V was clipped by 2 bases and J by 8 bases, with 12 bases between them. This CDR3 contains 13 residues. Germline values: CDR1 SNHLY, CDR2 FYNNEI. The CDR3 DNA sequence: TGTGCCAGCAGTGAAAGGGCAGCGCTGGGCTACACCTTC. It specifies CASSERAALGYTF.

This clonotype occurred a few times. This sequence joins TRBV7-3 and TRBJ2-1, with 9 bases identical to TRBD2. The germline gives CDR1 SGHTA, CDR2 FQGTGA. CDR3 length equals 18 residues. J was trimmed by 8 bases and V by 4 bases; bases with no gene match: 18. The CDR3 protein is CASSSLGGAGGIYDEQFF. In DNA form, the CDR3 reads TGTGCCAGCAGCTCCCTAGGTGGAGCGGGGGGTATTTACGATGAGCAGTTCTTC. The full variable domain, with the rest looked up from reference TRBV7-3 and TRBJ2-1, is GAGVSQTPSNKVTEKGKYVELRCDPISGHTALYWYRQSLGQGPEFLIYFQGTGAADDSGLPNDRFFAVRPEGSVSTLKIQRTERGDSAVYLCASSSLGGAGGIYDEQFFGPGTRLTVL.

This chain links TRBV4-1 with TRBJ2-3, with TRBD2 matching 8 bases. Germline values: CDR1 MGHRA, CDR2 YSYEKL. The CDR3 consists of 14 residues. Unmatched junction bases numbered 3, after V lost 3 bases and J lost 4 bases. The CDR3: CASSHPGLADTQYF. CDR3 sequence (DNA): TGCGCCAGCAGCCACCCGGGACTAGCAGATACGCAGTATTTT.

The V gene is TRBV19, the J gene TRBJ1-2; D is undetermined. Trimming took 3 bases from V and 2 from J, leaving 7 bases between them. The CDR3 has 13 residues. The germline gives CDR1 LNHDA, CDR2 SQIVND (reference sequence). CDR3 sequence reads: CASSILGNYGYTF. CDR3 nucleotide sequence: TGTGCCAGTAGTATTCTCGGGAACTATGGCTACACCTTC.

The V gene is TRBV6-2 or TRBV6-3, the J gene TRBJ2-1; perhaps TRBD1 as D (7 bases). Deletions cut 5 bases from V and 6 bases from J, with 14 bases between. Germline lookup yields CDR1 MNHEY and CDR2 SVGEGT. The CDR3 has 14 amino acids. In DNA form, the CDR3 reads TGTGCCAGCAGTAACCTTCAGGGGGGCAATGAGCAGTTCTTC. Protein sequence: CASSNLQGGNEQFF.

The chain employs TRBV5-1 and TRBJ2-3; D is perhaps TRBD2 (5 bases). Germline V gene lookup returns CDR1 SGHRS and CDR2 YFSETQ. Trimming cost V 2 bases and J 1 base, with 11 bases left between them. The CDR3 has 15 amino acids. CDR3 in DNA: TGCGCCAGCAGCTTCGAGGGAGTGGGCACAGATACGCAGTATTTT. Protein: CASSFEGVGTDTQYF.

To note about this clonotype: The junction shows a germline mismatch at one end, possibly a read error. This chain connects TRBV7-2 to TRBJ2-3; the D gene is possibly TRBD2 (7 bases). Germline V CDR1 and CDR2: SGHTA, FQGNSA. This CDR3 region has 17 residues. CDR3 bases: TGTGCCAGCAGCTTAGCGCGGGGGCAGGACAGCACAGAGACGCAGTATTTT. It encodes CASSLARGQDSTETQYF.

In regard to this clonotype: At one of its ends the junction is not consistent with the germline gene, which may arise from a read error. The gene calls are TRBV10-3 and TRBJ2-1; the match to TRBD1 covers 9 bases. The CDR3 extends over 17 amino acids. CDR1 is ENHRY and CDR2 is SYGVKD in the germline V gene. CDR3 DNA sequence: TGTGCCACCAGTGAGTCGCCGGGACAGGGTGTGCGGGGTGAGCAGTTCTTC. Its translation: CATSESPGQGVRGEQFF.

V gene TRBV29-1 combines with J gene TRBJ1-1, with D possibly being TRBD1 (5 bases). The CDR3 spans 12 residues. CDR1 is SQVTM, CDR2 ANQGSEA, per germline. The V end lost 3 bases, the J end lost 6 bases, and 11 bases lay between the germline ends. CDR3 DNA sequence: TGCAGCGTTGACGGGGACGGAGCTGAAGCTTTCTTT. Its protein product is CSVDGDGAEAFF.

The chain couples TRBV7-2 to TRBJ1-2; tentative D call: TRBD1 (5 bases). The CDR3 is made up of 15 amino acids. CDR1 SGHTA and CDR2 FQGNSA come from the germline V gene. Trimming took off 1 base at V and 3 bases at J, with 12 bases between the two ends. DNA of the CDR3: TGTGCCAGCAGCTTAGGAATGGTGGGGGACTATGGCTACACCTTC. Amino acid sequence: CASSLGMVGDYGYTF.

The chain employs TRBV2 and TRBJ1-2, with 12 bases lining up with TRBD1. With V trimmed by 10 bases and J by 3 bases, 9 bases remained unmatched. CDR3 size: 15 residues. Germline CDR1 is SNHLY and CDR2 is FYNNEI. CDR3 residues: CAIDTGTGGYYGYTF. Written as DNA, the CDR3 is TGTGCCATCGATACCGGGACAGGGGGCTACTATGGCTACACCTTC. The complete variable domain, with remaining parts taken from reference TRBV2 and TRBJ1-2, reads EPEVTQTPSHQVTQMGQEVILRCVPISNHLYFYWYRQILGQKVEFLVSFYNNEISEKSEIFDDQFSVERPDGSNFTLKIRSTKLEDSAMYFCAIDTGTGGYYGYTFGSGTRLTVV.

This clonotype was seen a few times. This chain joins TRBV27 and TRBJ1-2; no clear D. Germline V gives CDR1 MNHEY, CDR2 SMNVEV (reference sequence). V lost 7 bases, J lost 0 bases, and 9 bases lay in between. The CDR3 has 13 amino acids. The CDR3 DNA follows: TGTGCCAGCAAGAGTACGGCTAACTATGGCTACACCTTC. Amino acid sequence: CASKSTANYGYTF.

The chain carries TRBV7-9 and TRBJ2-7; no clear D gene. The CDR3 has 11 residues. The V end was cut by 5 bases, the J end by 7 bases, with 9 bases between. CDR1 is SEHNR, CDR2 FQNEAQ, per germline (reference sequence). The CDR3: CASSVISEQYF. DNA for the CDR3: TGTGCCAGCAGCGTCATCTCAGAGCAGTACTTC.

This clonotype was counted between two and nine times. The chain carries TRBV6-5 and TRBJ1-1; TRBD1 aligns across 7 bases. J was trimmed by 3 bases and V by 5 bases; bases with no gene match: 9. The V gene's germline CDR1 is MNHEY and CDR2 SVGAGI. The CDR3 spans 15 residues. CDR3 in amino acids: CASSLRTGVDTEAFF. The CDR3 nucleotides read TGTGCCAGCAGTCTACGAACAGGGGTGGACACTGAAGCTTTCTTT.

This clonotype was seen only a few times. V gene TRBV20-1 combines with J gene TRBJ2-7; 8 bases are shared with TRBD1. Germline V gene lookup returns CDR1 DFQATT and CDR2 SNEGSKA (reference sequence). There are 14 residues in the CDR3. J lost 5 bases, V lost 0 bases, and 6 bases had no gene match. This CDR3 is CSARDGQGRNEQYF. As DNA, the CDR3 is TGCAGTGCTAGAGATGGACAGGGAAGGAACGAGCAGTACTTC.

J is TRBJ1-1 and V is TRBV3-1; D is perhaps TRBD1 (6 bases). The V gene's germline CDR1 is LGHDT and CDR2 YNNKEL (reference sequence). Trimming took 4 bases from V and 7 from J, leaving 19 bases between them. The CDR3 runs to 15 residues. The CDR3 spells CASSLFTGTRIEAFF. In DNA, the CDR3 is TGTGCCAGCAGCCTCTTTACAGGGACTCGAATTGAAGCTTTCTTT. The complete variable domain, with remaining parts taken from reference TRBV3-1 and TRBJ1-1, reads DTAVSQTPKYLVTQMGNDKSIKCEQNLGHDTMYWYKQDSKKFLKIMFSYNNKELIINETVPNRFSPKSPDKAHLNLHINSLELGDSAVYFCASSLFTGTRIEAFFGQGTRLTVV.

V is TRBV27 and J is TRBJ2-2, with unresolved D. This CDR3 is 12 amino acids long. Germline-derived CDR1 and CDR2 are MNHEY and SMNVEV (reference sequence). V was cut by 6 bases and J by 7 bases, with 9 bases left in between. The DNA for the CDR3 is TGTGCCAGCAGCTATCGTATCGGGGAGCTGTTTTTT. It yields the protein CASSYRIGELFF.

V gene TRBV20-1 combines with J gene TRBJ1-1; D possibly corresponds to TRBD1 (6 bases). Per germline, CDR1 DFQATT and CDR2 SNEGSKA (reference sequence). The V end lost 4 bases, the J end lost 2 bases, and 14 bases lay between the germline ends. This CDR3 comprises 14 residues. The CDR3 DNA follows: TGCAGTGCTAAGACGACAGGATTTAACACTGAAGCTTTCTTT. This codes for CSAKTTGFNTEAFF.

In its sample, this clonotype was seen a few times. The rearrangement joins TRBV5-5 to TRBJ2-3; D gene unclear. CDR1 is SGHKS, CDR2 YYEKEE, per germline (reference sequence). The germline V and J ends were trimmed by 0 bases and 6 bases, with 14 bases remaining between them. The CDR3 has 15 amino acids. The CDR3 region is CASSLEVRMVDTQYF. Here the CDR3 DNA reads TGTGCCAGCAGCTTGGAGGTCCGCATGGTGGATACGCAGTATTTT.

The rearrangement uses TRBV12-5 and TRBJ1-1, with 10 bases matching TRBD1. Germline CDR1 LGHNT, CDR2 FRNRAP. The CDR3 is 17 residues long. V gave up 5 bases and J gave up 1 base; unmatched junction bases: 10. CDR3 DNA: TGTGCTAGTGGTCTACCGGGACAGGGGCTCTCGAACACTGAAGCTTTCTTT. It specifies CASGLPGQGLSNTEAFF.

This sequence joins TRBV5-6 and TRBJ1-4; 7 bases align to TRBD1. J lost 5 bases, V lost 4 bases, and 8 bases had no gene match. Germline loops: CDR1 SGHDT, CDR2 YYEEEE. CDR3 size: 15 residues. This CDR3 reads CASSGPGTVNEKLFF. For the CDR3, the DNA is TGTGCCAGCAGCGGACCCGGGACAGTGAATGAAAAACTGTTTTTT.

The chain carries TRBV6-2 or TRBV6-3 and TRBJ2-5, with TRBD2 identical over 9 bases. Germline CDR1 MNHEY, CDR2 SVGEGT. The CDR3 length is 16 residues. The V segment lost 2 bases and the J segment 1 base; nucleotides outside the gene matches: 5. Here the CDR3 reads CASSYPKRGAQETQYF. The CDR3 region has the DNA TGTGCCAGCAGTTACCCTAAGCGGGGGGCCCAAGAGACCCAGTACTTC.

The CDR3 DNA reads as TGCGCCAGCAGCAGACCGGGACAGGGATCCAATCAGCCCCAGCATTTT. Protein product: CASSRPGQGSNQPQHF. The genes are TRBV5-1 and TRBJ1-5; TRBD1 matches 9 bases. CDR1 is SGHRS, CDR2 YFSETQ, per germline. The V and J ends lost 4 bases and 3 bases, in that order; junction bases with no gene match: 8. The CDR3 is 16 amino acids.

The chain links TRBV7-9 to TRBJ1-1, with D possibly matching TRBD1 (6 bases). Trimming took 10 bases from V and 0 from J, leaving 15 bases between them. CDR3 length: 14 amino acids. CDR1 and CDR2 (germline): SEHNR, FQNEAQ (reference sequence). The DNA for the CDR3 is TGTGCCATCAAGCAGGGACAACTGAACACTGAAGCTTTCTTT. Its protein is CAIKQGQLNTEAFF.

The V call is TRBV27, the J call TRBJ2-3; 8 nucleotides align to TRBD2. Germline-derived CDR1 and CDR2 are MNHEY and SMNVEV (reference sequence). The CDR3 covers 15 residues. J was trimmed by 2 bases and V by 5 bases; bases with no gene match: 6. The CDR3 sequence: CASSPPGGATDTQYF. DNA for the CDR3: TGTGCCAGCAGTCCACCCGGGGGGGCCACAGATACGCAGTATTTT.

CDR3: CASSPTQDEQFF. CDR3 coding DNA: TGTGCCAGCAGCCCCACCCAAGATGAGCAGTTCTTC. This sequence joins TRBV7-2 and TRBJ2-1, with no clear D. Germline values: CDR1 SGHTA, CDR2 FQGNSA. CDR3 size: 12 residues. V was pared by 5 bases and J by 8 bases, with 10 bases between. Combining the CDR3 with reference TRBV7-2 and TRBJ2-1 gives the whole variable domain GAGVSQSPSNKVTEKGKDVELRCDPISGHTALYWYRQSLGQGLEFLIYFQGNSAPDKSGLPSDRFSAERTGGSVSTLTIQRTQQEDSAVYLCASSPTQDEQFFGPGTRLTVL.